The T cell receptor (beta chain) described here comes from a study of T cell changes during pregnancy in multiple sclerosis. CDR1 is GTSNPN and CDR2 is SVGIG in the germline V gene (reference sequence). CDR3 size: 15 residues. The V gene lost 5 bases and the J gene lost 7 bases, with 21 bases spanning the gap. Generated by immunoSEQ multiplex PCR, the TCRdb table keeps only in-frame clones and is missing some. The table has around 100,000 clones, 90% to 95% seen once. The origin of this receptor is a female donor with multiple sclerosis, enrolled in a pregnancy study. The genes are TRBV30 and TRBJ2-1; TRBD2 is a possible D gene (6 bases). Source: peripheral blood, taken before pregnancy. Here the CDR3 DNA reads TGTGCCTGGTCCTTCTCGACTAGGTTTGGGAATGAGCAGTTCTTC. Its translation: CAWSFSTRFGNEQFF.